The clone carrying this T cell receptor (beta chain) was detected a few times. Its antigen is not identified. This entry comes from a study of beta chain features in type 1 diabetes. The wider study: The study examined roughly 110,000,000 sorted cells across all samples.

Reverse transcribing all isolated RNA meant expressed TCRB transcripts were sequenced. The method was immunoSEQ multiplex PCR; TCRdb's version includes in-frame clones alone and lacks a portion of them. The sample gives about 360,000 clones, over 9.5% of which show up once; 0.0095% to 0.013% is in the top ten. Whole-study findings and limits: Patients with type 1 diabetes carried fewer insertions and had more deletions at their VDJ junctions. Moderate but significant shortening of TCRB CDR3s was recorded in all four CD4+ subsets from Type 1 diabetes patients. Cells carrying high TCR expression could end up over-represented when cDNA is sequenced. Naive, central memory and regulatory TCRB repertoires appeared more similar among patients than healthy donors.

V gave up 3 bases and J gave up 0 bases, with 8 bases separating them. The CDR3 is 14 amino acids. Germline V lookup: CDR1 SGHTS, CDR2 YDEGEE. This sequence was found in a woman under 30 with type 1 diabetes. The source material was naive CD4+ T cells from blood. The chain couples TRBV5-8 to TRBJ2-3; weak D call: TRBD2 (6 bases). For the CDR3, the DNA is TGTGCCAGCAGCTCGGGGACTAGCACAGATACGCAGTATTTT. Residues: CASSSGTSTDTQYF.